These 15 T cell receptor beta chains originate from one sample sequenced in a study of identical twins. A single record per CDR3 protein comes from TCRdb applying MiXCR to the 5' RACE reads. In the table there are approximately 220,000 distinct CDR3 sequences, 7.5% of which are singletons. The sample also formed part of further work on yellow fever vaccine responses in identical twins.

Sequenced sample: memory (CD45RO+) T cells sorted from blood. Source of these receptors: a woman aged 18-29 years in good health.

This clonotype was picked up many times. The chain uses TRBV12-3 or TRBV12-4 and TRBJ1-6; weak D call: TRBD1 (6 bases). This CDR3 spans 14 amino acids. V gave up 6 bases and J gave up 7 bases, with 13 bases separating them. Written as DNA, the CDR3 is TGTGCCAGCAGCCTCGCCGGGGGCAATTCACCCCTCCACTTT. This translates into CASSLAGGNSPLHF.

This clonotype was picked up many times. This chain links TRBV25-1 with TRBJ2-1, with D maybe TRBD2 (6 bases). CDR3 length: 15 amino acids. V was clipped by 7 bases and J by 2 bases, with 15 bases between them. From germline, CDR1 is MGHDK and CDR2 SYGVNS. CDR3: CASNTAGLTYNEQFF. As DNA, the CDR3 is TGTGCCAGCAATACGGCGGGGTTAACCTACAATGAGCAGTTCTTC. The whole variable domain, filled in from reference TRBV25-1 and TRBJ2-1, reads EADIYQTPRYLVIGTGKKITLECSQTMGHDKMYWYQQDPGMELHLIHYSYGVNSTEKGDLSSESTVSRIRTEHFPLTLESARPSHTSQYLCASNTAGLTYNEQFFGPGTRLTVL.

V gene TRBV20-1 combines with J gene TRBJ2-5, with TRBD2 identical over 10 bases. Trimming removed 5 bases from V and 5 bases from J; junction bases left unmatched: 11. Germline V lookup: CDR1 DFQATT, CDR2 SNEGSKA (reference sequence). The CDR3 is 15 residues long. This chain's CDR3 is CSAGAGGAGGETQYF. The CDR3 nucleotides read TGCAGTGCTGGGGCGGGTGGAGCGGGAGGGGAGACCCAGTACTTC.

This clonotype was found a few times. This chain connects TRBV28 to TRBJ1-1, with TRBD1 as a possible D gene (6 bases). V was pared by 6 bases and J by 9 bases, with 11 bases between. The V gene's germline CDR1 is MDHEN and CDR2 SYDVKM. CDR3 length equals 11 residues. CDR3 in DNA: TGTGCCAGCAGCCTACAGGGACAAGCTTTCTTT. Translating gives CASSLQGQAFF. The variable domain in full, with the rest retrieved from reference TRBV28 and TRBJ1-1, is DVKVTQSSRYLVKRTGEKVFLECVQDMDHENMFWYRQDPGLGLRLIYFSYDVKMKEKGDIPEGYSVSREKKERFSLILESASTNQTSMYLCASSLQGQAFFGQGTRLTVV.

The chain carries TRBV6-5 and TRBJ2-7, with 10 positions matching TRBD2. The CDR3 is 14 amino acids. Trimming cost V 4 bases and J 6 bases; bases outside gene matches: 6. Germline V CDR1 and CDR2: MNHEY, SVGAGI. The CDR3 loop reads CASSSKREGLEQYF. The CDR3 region has the DNA TGTGCCAGCAGTTCAAAGCGGGAGGGGCTCGAGCAGTACTTC.

This clonotype was picked up a small number of times. V gene TRBV7-9 combines with J gene TRBJ2-7; 10 positions agree with TRBD1. This CDR3 comprises 15 residues. Trimming cost V 5 bases and J 5 bases; bases outside gene matches: 9. Germline V gene sequence: CDR1 SEHNR, CDR2 FQNEAQ (reference sequence). As DNA, the CDR3 is TGTGCCAGCAGCCCGATGGGGACAGGGGCCCACGAGCAGTACTTC. This translates into CASSPMGTGAHEQYF.

This clonotype was counted only a few times. The gene calls are TRBV14 and TRBJ2-6, with D uncertain. Between the trimmed V and J ends, which lost 1 base and 3 bases, there was a span of 7 bases. This CDR3 is built from 15 residues. Germline CDR1 is SGHDN and CDR2 is FVKESK. The CDR3 reads CASSQVGGGANVLTF. CDR3 nucleotides: TGTGCCAGCAGCCAAGTGGGTGGTGGGGCCAACGTCCTGACTTTC.

The J gene is TRBJ2-3, the V gene TRBV2; the match to TRBD2 covers 12 bases. CDR1 is SNHLY and CDR2 is FYNNEI in the germline V gene. V was pared by 2 bases and J by 0 bases, with 9 bases of the junction left unmatched. CDR3 length equals 19 residues. In nucleotides, the CDR3 is TGTGCCAGCAGTGAAAATTTCTGGACTAGCGGGGCAAGCACAGATACGCAGTATTTT. This codes for CASSENFWTSGASTDTQYF.

In this sample, this clonotype turned up a few times. This chain uses TRBV12-3 or TRBV12-4 with TRBJ2-3; 8 positions agree with TRBD2. Trimming removed 5 bases from V and 4 bases from J; junction bases left unmatched: 11. CDR3 size: 16 residues. CDR3 sequence: CASSGGLGGSADTQYF. CDR3 sequence (DNA): TGTGCCAGCAGTGGGGGACTAGGAGGGTCGGCAGATACGCAGTATTTT.

The chain combines TRBV30 with TRBJ1-1; D unresolved. The CDR3 runs to 12 residues. Trimming cost V 0 bases and J 0 bases, with 2 bases left between them. Germline-derived CDR1 and CDR2 are GTSNPN and SVGIG (reference sequence). CDR3 residues: CAWSVVNTEAFF. CDR3 nucleotides: TGTGCCTGGAGTGTAGTGAACACTGAAGCTTTCTTT.

The CDR3 here is CSVFSTGGEETQYF. In DNA form, the CDR3 reads TGCAGCGTTTTTAGTACAGGGGGCGAAGAGACCCAGTACTTC. The chain has TRBV29-1 and TRBJ2-5; 9 bases agree with TRBD1. The CDR3 contains 14 residues. With V trimmed by 5 bases and J by 3 bases, 7 bases remained unmatched. Looked up from germline, CDR1 is SQVTM and CDR2 is ANQGSEA. The full variable domain, completed using reference TRBV29-1 and TRBJ2-5, is SAVISQKPSRDICQRGTSLTIQCQVDSQVTMMFWYRQQPGQSLTLIATANQGSEATYESGFVIDKFPISRPNLTFSTLTVSNMSPEDSSIYLCSVFSTGGEETQYFGPGTRLLVL.

CDR3 nucleotides: TGTGCCAGCAGTCCCCGACAGGGCCCTACGTGGCAGTACTTC. Encoded protein: CASSPRQGPTWQYF. The genes are TRBV11-2 and TRBJ2-7, with 7 bases matching TRBD1. Germline values: CDR1 SGHAT, CDR2 FQNNGV. Unmatched junction bases numbered 14, after V lost 6 bases and J lost 9 bases. The length of the CDR3 is 14 residues.

This clonotype came up many times. This chain connects TRBV20-1 to TRBJ1-6; D is perhaps TRBD1 (6 bases). Germline values: CDR1 DFQATT, CDR2 SNEGSKA (reference sequence). Trimming cost V 6 bases and J 7 bases, with 16 bases left between them. The CDR3 sequence is 14 residues long. The DNA of the CDR3 is TGCAGTGCGGCCGGGACAAGCATCAATTCACCCCTCCACTTT. It is translated as CSAAGTSINSPLHF.

This clonotype was counted many times. The V and J genes are TRBV28 and TRBJ2-1; 11 nucleotides agree with TRBD2. The CDR3 extends over 15 amino acids. Losses at the gene ends were 6 bases for V and 3 bases for J; bases not matched to a gene: 4. CDR1 MDHEN and CDR2 SYDVKM come from the germline V gene. The DNA of the CDR3 is TGTGCCAGCAGCAAGGGACTAGCGGTCTACAATGAGCAGTTCTTC. The encoded protein is CASSKGLAVYNEQFF.

This clonotype was seen many times. The rearrangement uses TRBV5-1 and TRBJ2-2, with 7 bases matching TRBD1. Germline assignment: CDR1 SGHRS and CDR2 YFSETQ. V dropped 5 bases and J dropped 5; count of bases not matched to a gene: 9. This CDR3 is built from 15 residues. CDR3 sequence (DNA): TGCGCCAGCAGTTCCGGGACAGTAACTACCGGGGAGCTGTTTTTT. Translation: CASSSGTVTTGELFF.